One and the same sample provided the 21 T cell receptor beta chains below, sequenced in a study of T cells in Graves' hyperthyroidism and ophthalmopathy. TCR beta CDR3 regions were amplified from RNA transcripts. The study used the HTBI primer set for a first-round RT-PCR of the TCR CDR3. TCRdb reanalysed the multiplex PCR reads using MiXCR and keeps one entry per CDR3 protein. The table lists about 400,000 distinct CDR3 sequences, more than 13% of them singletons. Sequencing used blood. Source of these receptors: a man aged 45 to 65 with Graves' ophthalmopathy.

The CDR3 nucleotides are TGCGCCAGCAGCCCTGGGACAGGCTCTGGCTACACCTTC. Protein sequence: CASSPGTGSGYTF. The V call is TRBV5-1, the J call TRBJ1-2, with 8 nucleotides matching TRBD1. V shed 4 bases and J 7 bases; nucleotides not matched to a gene: 6. The germline V gene encodes CDR1 SGHRS and CDR2 YFSETQ. CDR3 length: 13 amino acids.

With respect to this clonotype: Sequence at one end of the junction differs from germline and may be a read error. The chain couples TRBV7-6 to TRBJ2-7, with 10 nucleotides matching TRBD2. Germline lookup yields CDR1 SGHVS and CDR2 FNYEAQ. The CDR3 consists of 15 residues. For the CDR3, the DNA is TGTGCCAGCAGCCTAGCGGGAGCGGGGGTCTACGAGCAGTACTTC. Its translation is CASSLAGAGVYEQYF. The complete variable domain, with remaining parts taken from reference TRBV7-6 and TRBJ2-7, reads GAGVSQSPRYKVTKRGQDVALRCDPISGHVSLYWYRQALGQGPEFLTYFNYEAQQDKSGLPNDRFSAERPEGSISTLTIQRTEQRDSAMYRCASSLAGAGVYEQYFGPGTRLTVT.

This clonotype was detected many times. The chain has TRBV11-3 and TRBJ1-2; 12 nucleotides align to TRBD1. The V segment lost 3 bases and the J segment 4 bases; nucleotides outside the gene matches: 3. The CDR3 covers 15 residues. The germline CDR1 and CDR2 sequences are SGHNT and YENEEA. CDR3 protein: CASSFGTGGGYGYTF. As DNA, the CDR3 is TGTGCCAGCAGCTTTGGGACAGGGGGCGGCTATGGCTACACCTTC.

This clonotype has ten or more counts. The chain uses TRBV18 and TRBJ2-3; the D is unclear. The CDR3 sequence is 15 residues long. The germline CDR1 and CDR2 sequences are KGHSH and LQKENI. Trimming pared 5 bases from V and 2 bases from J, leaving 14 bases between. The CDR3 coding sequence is TGTGCCAGCTCAAGGACGGACCGATACACAGATACGCAGTATTTT. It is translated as CASSRTDRYTDTQYF. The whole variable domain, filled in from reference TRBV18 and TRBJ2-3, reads NAGVMQNPRHLVRRRGQEARLRCSPMKGHSHVYWYRQLPEEGLKFMVYLQKENIIDESGMPKERFSAEFPKEGPSILRIQQVVRGDSAAYFCASSRTDRYTDTQYFGPGTRLTVL.

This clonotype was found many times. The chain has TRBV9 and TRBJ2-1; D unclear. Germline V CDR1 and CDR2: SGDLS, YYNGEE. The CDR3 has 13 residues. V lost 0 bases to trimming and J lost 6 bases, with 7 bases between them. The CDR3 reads CASSVDNSNEQFF. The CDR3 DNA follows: TGTGCCAGCAGCGTAGATAATTCCAATGAGCAGTTCTTC.

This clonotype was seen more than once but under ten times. CDR3 in amino acids: CASSQSTSGANNEQFF. CDR3 bases: TGTGCCAGCAGCCAATCGACTAGCGGAGCGAACAATGAGCAGTTCTTC. The chain uses TRBV4-2 and TRBJ2-1; 9 bases map to TRBD2. The V and J ends lost 2 bases and 5 bases, in that order; junction bases with no gene match: 7. This CDR3 comprises 16 residues. Germline V CDR1 and CDR2: LGHNA, YNFKEQ.

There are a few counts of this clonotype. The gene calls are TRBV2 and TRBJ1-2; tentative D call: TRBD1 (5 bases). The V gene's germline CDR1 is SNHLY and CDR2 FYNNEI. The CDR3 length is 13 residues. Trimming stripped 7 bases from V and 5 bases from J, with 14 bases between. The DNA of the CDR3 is TGTGCCAGCAAGGAGGGAGGGGTGTATGGCTACACCTTC. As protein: CASKEGGVYGYTF.

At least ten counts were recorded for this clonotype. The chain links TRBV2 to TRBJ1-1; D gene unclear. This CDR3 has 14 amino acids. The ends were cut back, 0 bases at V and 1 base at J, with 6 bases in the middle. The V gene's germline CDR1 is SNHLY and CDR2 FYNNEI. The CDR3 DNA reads TGTGCCAGCAGTGAAGCCAGCAGGAACACTGAAGCTTTCTTT. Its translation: CASSEASRNTEAFF.

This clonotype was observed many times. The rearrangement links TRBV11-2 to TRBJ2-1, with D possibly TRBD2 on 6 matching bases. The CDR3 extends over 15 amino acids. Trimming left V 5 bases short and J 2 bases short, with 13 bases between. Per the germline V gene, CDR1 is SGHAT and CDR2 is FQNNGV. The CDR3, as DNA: TGTGCCAGCAGCCCGATGGAGGGGCCCTACAATGAGCAGTTCTTC. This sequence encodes CASSPMEGPYNEQFF.

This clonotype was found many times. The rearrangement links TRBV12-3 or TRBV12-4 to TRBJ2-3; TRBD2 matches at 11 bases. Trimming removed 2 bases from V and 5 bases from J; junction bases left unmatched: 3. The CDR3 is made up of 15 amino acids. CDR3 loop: CASSLLAGGVDTQYF. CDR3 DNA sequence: TGTGCCAGCAGTTTACTAGCGGGAGGTGTAGATACGCAGTATTTT.

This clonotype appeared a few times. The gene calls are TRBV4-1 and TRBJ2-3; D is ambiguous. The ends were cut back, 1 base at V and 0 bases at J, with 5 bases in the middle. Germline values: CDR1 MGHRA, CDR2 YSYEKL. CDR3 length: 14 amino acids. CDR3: CASSQGPSTDTQYF. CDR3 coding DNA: TGCGCCAGCAGCCAAGGACCAAGCACAGATACGCAGTATTTT.

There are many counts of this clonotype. The CDR3 region is CASRELAHTQYF. The CDR3 coding sequence is TGTGCCAGCAGAGAACTAGCACATACGCAGTATTTT. The rearrangement links TRBV2 to TRBJ2-3; tentatively, D is TRBD2 (6 bases). Germline CDR1 SNHLY, CDR2 FYNNEI. V was trimmed by 6 bases and J by 7 bases, leaving 11 bases between them. The length of the CDR3 is 12 residues.

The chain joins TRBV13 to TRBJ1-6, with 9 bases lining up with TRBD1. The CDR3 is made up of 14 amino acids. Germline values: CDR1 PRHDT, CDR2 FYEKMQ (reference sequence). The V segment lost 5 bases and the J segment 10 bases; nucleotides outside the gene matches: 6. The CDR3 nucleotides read TGTGCCAGCAGCCCTACAGGGGGCACGTCACCCCTCCACTTT. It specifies CASSPTGGTSPLHF.

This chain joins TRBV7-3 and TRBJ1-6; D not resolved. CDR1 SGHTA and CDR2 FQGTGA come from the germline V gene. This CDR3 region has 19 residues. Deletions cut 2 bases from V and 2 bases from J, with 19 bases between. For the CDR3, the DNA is TGTGCCAGCAGCTTAGGGCCCAACTGGGGTACGACCTATAATTCACCCCTCCACTTT. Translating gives CASSLGPNWGTTYNSPLHF.

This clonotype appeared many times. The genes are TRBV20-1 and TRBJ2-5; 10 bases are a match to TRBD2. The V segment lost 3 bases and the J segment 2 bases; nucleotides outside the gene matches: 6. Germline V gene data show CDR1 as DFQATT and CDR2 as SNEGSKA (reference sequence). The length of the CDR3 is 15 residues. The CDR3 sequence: CSASALAGDQETQYF. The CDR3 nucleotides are TGCAGTGCTAGTGCGCTAGCGGGGGATCAAGAGACCCAGTACTTC.

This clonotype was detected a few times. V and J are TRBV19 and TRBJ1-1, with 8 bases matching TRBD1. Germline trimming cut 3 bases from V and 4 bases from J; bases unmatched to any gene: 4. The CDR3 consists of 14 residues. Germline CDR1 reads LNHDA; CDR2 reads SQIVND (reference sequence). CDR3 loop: CASSMTGVSTEAFF. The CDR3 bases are TGTGCCAGTAGTATGACAGGGGTTAGCACTGAAGCTTTCTTT. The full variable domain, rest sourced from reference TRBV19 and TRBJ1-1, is DGGITQSPKYLFRKEGQNVTLSCEQNLNHDAMYWYRQDPGQGLRLIYYSQIVNDFQKGDIAEGYSVSREKKESFPLTVTSAQKNPTAFYLCASSMTGVSTEAFFGQGTRLTVV.

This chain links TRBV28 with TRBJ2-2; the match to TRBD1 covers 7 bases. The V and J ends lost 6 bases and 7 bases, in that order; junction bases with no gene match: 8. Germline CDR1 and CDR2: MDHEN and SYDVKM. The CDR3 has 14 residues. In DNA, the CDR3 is TGTGCCAGCAGGGTTGGGACAGCAATCGGGGAGCTGTTTTTT. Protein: CASRVGTAIGELFF.

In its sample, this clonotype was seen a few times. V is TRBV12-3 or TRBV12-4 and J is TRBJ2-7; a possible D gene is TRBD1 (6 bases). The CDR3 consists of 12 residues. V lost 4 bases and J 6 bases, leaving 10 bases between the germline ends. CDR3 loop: CASSSTGTEQYF. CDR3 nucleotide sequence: TGTGCCAGCAGTTCTACAGGGACCGAGCAGTACTTC.

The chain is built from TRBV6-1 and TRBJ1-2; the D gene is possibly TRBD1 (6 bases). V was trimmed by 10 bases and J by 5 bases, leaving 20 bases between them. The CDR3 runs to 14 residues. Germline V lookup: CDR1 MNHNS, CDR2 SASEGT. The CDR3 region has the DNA TGTGCCACCTGGCGGGGGGCTGTCAAGTATGGCTACACCTTC. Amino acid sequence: CATWRGAVKYGYTF.

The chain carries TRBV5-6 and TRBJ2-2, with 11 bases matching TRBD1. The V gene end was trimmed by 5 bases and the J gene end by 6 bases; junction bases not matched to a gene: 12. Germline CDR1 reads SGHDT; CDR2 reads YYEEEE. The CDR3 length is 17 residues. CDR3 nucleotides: TGTGCCAGCAGAGGGACAGGGGGTTTTTGGAGGGCCGGGGAGCTGTTTTTT. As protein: CASRGTGGFWRAGELFF.

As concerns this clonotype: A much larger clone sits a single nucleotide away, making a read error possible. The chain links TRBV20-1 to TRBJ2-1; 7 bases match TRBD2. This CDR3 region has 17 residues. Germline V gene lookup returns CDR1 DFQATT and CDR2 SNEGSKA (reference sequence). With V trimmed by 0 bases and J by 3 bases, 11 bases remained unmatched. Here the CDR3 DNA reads TGCAGTGCTAGAGATTCGGGCGGGAGAAGGATCTACAATGAGCAGTTCTTC. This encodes CSARDSGGRRIYNEQFF.